The entry that follows covers one TCR beta chain sequence. No antigen is known for it. cDNA carried unique molecular identifiers, and a universal primer site was added by template switching. TCRdb re-analysed the 5' RACE reads in MiXCR, keeping a single row per CDR3 protein. The table shows 500,000 to 550,000 distinct CDR3 sequences, with 20% to 25% occurring only once. The record originates from a study of identical twins. Points from the study as a whole: Twins' surplus sharing was weaker for beta out-of-frame sequences. Modelling approaches yielded underestimates of out-of-frame TCR alpha sharing between monozygotic twins.

Germline V gives CDR1 KGHSH, CDR2 LQKENI. The trim removed 6 bases at V and 3 bases at J, leaving 7 bases unmatched. This CDR3 comprises 15 residues. The data were also submitted as part of a second study, on yellow fever vaccine responses in identical twins.

This receptor was obtained from a woman between 18 and 29 years old in good health. The sample consisted of CD4+ T cells sorted from blood. This sequence joins TRBV18 and TRBJ2-2; 7 bases match TRBD2. The CDR3: CASSYGSGDTGELFF. The CDR3 nucleotides are TGTGCCAGCTCGTACGGGAGCGGGGACACCGGGGAGCTGTTTTTT.